Sequencing of this T cell receptor (beta chain) was carried out in a study of cytomegalovirus exposure and HLA in healthy donors. Overall study context: Among the 398 genotyped donors, around 81% were placed in the Caucasian-associated ancestry cluster. General study points: The authors reported that TCR beta sequences could predict HLA-A and HLA-B alleles. These predictions were accurate for most subjects in the first cohort. TCR beta chains numbering more than 150 were designated cytomegalovirus-associated.

The CDR3 covers 21 residues. Trimming took 3 bases from V and 0 from J; bases not matched to a gene: 19. Looked up from germline, CDR1 is SNHLY and CDR2 is FYNNEI. PCR used 60 Vbeta primers and 13 Jbeta primers. Sequencing was performed with immunoSEQ multiplex PCR; in TCRdb, only in-frame clones are kept and a portion is missing. The sample gives fewer than 130,000 clones, 65% of which show up once; 3% to 4.5% is in the top ten. As for this clone: Its matching antigen is unknown.

The chain employs TRBV2 and TRBJ2-3; TRBD2 matches at 9 bases. Sample: PBMCs. The TCR sequence derives from a man aged 25-45 years in good health and CMV-seropositive. CDR3 bases: TGTGCCAGCAGTGATTCACCAAACCAAGCGGGAGGACCCTCTAGCACAGATACGCAGTATTTT. It encodes CASSDSPNQAGGPSSTDTQYF.